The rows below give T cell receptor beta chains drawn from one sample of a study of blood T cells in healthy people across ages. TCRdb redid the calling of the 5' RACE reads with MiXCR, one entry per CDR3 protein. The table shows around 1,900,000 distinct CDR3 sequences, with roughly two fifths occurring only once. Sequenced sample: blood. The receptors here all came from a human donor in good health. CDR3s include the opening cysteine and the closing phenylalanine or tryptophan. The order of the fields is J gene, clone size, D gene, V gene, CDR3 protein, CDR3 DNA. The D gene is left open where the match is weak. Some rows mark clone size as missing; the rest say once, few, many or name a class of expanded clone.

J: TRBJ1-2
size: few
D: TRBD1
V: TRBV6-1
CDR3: CASSRDRGIYTF
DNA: TGTGCCAGCAGCCGGGACAGGGGGATCTACACCTTC

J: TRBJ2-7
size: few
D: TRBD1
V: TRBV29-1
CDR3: CSGLDRGDEQYF
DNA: TGCAGCGGACTAGACAGGGGGGACGAGCAGTACTTC

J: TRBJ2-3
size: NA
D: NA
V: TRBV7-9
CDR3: CASTPISTDTQYF
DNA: TGTGCCAGCACCCCAATTTCCACAGATACGCAGTATTTT

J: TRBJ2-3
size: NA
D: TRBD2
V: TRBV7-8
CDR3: CASSLWLAGGRGTQYF
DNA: TGTGCCAGCAGCTTGTGGCTAGCGGGGGGGCGAGGTACGCAGTATTTT

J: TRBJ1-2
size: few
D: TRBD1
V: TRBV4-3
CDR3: CASSQNHGTGVNYGYTF
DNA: TGCGCCAGCAGCCAAAATCACGGGACAGGGGTTAACTATGGCTACACCTTC

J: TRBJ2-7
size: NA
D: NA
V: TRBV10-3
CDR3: CAISDWGSEQYF
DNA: TGTGCCATCAGTGATTGGGGAAGCGAGCAGTACTTC

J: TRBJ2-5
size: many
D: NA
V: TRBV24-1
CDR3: CATSSGETQYF
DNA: TGTGCCACCAGCTCAGGGGAGACCCAGTACTTC

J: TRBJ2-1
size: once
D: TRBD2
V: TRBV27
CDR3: CASRRGLAYEQFF
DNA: TGTGCCAGCAGGAGGGGACTAGCCTATGAGCAGTTCTTC

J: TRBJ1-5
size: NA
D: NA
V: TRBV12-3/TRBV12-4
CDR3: CASSCSYSNQPQHF
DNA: TGCGCCAGCAGTTGCAGTTATAGCAATCAGCCCCAGCATTTT

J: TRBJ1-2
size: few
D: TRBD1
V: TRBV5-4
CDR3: CASRFQGAINGYTF
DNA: TGTGCCAGCAGATTTCAGGGGGCGATCAATGGCTACACCTTC

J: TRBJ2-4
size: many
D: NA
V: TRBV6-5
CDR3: CASSYTGGRNIQYF
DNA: TGTGCCAGCAGTTATACAGGAGGGAGAAACATTCAGTACTTC

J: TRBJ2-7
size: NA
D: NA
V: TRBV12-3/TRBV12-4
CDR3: CASSFGTGMTYEQYF
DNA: TGTGCCAGCAGTTTTGGTACGGGGATGACCTACGAGCAGTACTTC

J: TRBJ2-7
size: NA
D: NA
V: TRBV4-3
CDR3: CASSQDASSFYEQYF
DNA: TGCGCCAGCAGCCAAGATGCCAGCTCTTTTTACGAGCAGTACTTC

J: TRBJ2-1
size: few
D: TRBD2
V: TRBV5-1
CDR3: CASSSFPIAGGYNEQFF
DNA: TGCGCCAGCAGCTCTTTCCCTATAGCGGGGGGGTACAATGAGCAGTTCTTC

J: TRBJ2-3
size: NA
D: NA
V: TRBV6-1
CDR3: CASSEGSSLIGDTQYF
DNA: TGTGCCAGCAGTGAAGGCTCCTCCCTGATCGGAGATACGCAGTATTTT

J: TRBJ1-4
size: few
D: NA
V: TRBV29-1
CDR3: CSVENPGREKLFF
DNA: TGCAGCGTTGAAAACCCCGGGAGGGAAAAACTGTTTTTT

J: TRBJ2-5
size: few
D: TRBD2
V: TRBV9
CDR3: CASSFAGTSAATQYF
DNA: TGTGCCAGCAGCTTCGCCGGGACTAGCGCGGCGACCCAGTACTTC

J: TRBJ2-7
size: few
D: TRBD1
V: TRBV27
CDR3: CASKAGGNYEQYF
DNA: TGTGCCAGCAAGGCAGGGGGAAACTACGAGCAGTACTTC

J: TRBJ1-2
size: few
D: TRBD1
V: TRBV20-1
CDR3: CSARQGAGGYTF
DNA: TGCAGTGCTAGACAGGGGGCAGGAGGCTACACCTTC

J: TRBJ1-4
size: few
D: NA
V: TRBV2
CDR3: CATTGREKLFF
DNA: TGTGCCACCACAGGGCGGGAAAAACTGTTTTTT

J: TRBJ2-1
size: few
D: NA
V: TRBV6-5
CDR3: CASRQLSGGLNEQFF
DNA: TGTGCCAGCAGACAGCTCTCTGGAGGACTCAATGAGCAGTTCTTC

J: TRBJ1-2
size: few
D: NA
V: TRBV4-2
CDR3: CASSQAVFGGYTF
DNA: TGTGCCAGCAGCCAAGCGGTTTTCGGTGGCTACACCTTC

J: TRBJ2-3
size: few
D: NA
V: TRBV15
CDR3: CATSRSLKGPGETQYF
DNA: TGTGCCACCAGCAGATCACTTAAAGGGCCCGGGGAAACGCAGTATTTT

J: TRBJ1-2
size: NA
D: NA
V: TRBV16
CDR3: CASSHSRDIMGYTF
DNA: TGTGCCAGCAGCCACTCACGGGACATTATGGGCTACACCTTC

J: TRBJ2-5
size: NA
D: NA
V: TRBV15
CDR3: CATSREDQETQYF
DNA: TGTGCCACCAGCAGGGAGGACCAAGAGACCCAGTACTTC

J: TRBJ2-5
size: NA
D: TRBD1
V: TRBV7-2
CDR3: CASSRSRGKAETQYF
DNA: TGTGCCAGCAGTCGCAGCAGGGGGAAGGCAGAGACCCAGTACTTC

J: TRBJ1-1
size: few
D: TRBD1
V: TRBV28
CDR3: CASSSPRTGAGMNTEAFF
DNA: TGTGCCAGCAGTTCACCCCGGACAGGGGCTGGAATGAACACTGAAGCTTTCTTT

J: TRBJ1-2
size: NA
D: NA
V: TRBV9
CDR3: CASSVRGGDYDYTF
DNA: TGTGCCAGCAGCGTACGGGGAGGGGACTATGACTACACCTTC

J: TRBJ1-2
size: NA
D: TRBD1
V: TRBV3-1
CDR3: CASSQRGRGGHTF
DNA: TGTGCCAGCAGCCAAAGGGGGCGAGGCGGCCACACCTTC

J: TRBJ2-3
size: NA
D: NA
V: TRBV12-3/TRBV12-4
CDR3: CASSIRLAVDTQYF
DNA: TGTGCCAGCAGTATCCGATTAGCGGTAGATACGCAGTATTTT

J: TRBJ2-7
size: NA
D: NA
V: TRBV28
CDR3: CAARGVNEQYF
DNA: TGTGCCGCAAGGGGGGTCAACGAGCAGTACTTC

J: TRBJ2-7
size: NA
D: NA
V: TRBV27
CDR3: CASIFGYEQYF
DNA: TGTGCCAGCATCTTCGGCTACGAGCAGTACTTC

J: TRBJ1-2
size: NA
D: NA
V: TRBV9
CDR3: CASSTWQVLGGGYTF
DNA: TGTGCCAGCAGCACCTGGCAGGTTCTCGGAGGAGGCTACACCTTC

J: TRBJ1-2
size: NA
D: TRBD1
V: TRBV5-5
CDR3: CASSFTTGDGYTF
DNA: TGTGCCAGCAGTTTTACTACAGGGGACGGCTACACCTTC

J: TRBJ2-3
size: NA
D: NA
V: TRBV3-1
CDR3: CASRNRGTDTQYF
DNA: TGTGCCAGCAGGAATCGGGGCACAGATACGCAGTATTTT

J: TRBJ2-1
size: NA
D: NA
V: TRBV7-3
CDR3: CAGSCQGGDNEQFF
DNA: TGTGCCGGCAGCTGCCAGGGGGGGGACAATGAGCAGTTCTTC

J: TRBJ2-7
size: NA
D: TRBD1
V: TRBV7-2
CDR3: CASRGQGGHEQYF
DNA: TGTGCCAGCAGAGGACAGGGGGGCCACGAGCAGTACTTC

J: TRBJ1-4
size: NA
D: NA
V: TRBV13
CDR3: CASSSASNEKLFF
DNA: TGTGCCAGCAGCTCTGCAAGTAATGAAAAACTGTTTTTT

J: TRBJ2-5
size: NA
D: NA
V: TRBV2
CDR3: CASSEAPGVQGTQYF
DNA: TGTGCCAGCAGTGAAGCGCCAGGAGTCCAAGGGACCCAGTACTTC

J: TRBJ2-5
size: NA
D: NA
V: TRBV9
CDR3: CASSSQGTAQETQYF
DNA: TGTGCCAGCAGCTCCCAAGGTACAGCTCAAGAGACCCAGTACTTC

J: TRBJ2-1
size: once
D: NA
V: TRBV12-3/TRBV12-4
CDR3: CASSLTTPGGNEQFF
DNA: TGTGCCAGCAGTCTTACGACCCCCGGCGGCAATGAGCAGTTCTTC

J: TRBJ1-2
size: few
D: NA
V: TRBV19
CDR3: CASSPMYGTIYGYTF
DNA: TGTGCCAGTAGTCCGATGTACGGGACGATCTATGGCTACACCTTC

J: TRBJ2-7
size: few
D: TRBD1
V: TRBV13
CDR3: CASSTDRSPYEQYF
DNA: TGTGCCAGCAGCACGGACAGGTCCCCCTACGAGCAGTACTTC